What follows are 26 T cell receptor beta chains derived from one specimen sequenced in a study of beta chain features in type 1 diabetes. The authors reverse transcribed all of the isolated RNA, so sequencing captured expressed TCRB transcripts. Clones were read by immunoSEQ multiplex PCR, and TCRdb kept only the in-frame ones, dropping some. This table holds 130,000 to 150,000 clones, around 50% found once. The sequenced sample was Tregs from blood. The receptor source for this set is a man between 18 and 35 years old in good health.

V gene TRBV5-6 combines with J gene TRBJ2-7, with 8 bases that match TRBD2. Germline V gene lookup returns CDR1 SGHDT and CDR2 YYEEEE. V gave up 5 bases and J gave up 4 bases; unmatched junction bases: 11. The CDR3 consists of 15 residues. CDR3 nucleotide sequence: TGTGCCAGCAGTTTCAGCGGGAGCTTTATGTACGAGCAGTACTTC. Residues: CASSFSGSFMYEQYF.

The rearrangement uses TRBV7-2 and TRBJ1-5; D possibly corresponds to TRBD1 (5 bases). The CDR3 runs to 14 residues. Trimming removed 3 bases from V and 6 bases from J, with 12 bases in between. Germline lookup yields CDR1 SGHTA and CDR2 FQGNSA. CDR3 coding DNA: TGTGCCAGCAGCTTTCTCCAGGGAAGTCAGCCCCAGCATTTT. This encodes CASSFLQGSQPQHF.

The J gene is TRBJ2-1, the V gene TRBV5-1; D might be TRBD2 (6 bases). The CDR3 length is 16 residues. V lost 4 bases and J 2 bases, leaving 16 bases between the germline ends. Per the germline V gene, CDR1 is SGHRS and CDR2 is YFSETQ. Here the CDR3 reads CASSLVLGGTYNEQFF. Written as DNA, the CDR3 is TGCGCCAGCAGCCTGGTCTTGGGGGGTACCTACAATGAGCAGTTCTTC.

The rearrangement links TRBV4-2 to TRBJ1-2; D unresolved. CDR3 length: 14 residues. The V and J ends lost 2 bases and 3 bases respectively, with 10 bases between them. In germline, CDR1 is LGHNA, CDR2 YNFKEQ. CDR3 protein: CASSQSVGDYGYTF. CDR3 nucleotides: TGTGCCAGCAGCCAATCAGTGGGAGACTATGGCTACACCTTC.

In its sample, this clone was seen once. Here the CDR3 DNA reads TGTGCCAGCAGCCCGATGACTAGCACAGATACGCAGTATTTT. As protein: CASSPMTSTDTQYF. This chain links TRBV7-9 with TRBJ2-3, with D uncertain. Germline CDR1 reads SEHNR; CDR2 reads FQNEAQ (reference sequence). This CDR3 is built from 14 residues. The ends were cut back, 5 bases at V and 0 bases at J, with 9 bases in the middle.

For this clone: This CDR3 is also generated by other DNA sequences in the sample. The gene calls are TRBV7-3 and TRBJ1-1; possibly TRBD1 for D (5 bases). The germline CDR1 and CDR2 sequences are SGHTA and FQGTGA. Trimming took 1 base from V and 4 from J, leaving 7 bases between them. This CDR3 contains 13 residues. CDR3 coding DNA: TGTGCCAGCAGCTTAAGTAGGGGCACTGAAGCTTTCTTT. This gives the protein CASSLSRGTEAFF.

V gene TRBV7-3 combines with J gene TRBJ2-1; TRBD2 aligns across 11 bases. The germline gives CDR1 SGHTA, CDR2 FQGTGA. This CDR3 is built from 14 residues. V lost 3 bases and J lost 9; bases outside the gene matches: 4. CDR3 protein: CASSFNLAGGEQFF. The CDR3 DNA follows: TGTGCCAGCAGCTTCAATCTAGCGGGAGGTGAGCAGTTCTTC. The variable domain in full, with the rest retrieved from reference TRBV7-3 and TRBJ2-1, is GAGVSQTPSNKVTEKGKYVELRCDPISGHTALYWYRQSLGQGPEFLIYFQGTGAADDSGLPNDRFFAVRPEGSVSTLKIQRTERGDSAVYLCASSFNLAGGEQFFGPGTRLTVL.

The chain employs TRBV29-1 and TRBJ2-7, with 10 bases matching TRBD2. The V segment lost 0 bases and the J segment 3 bases; nucleotides outside the gene matches: 8. The CDR3 covers 16 residues. Germline loops: CDR1 SQVTM, CDR2 ANQGSEA. CDR3 coding DNA: TGCAGCGTTGAAGATCCTGTAGCGGGAGGACTCTACGAGCAGTACTTC. Protein product: CSVEDPVAGGLYEQYF.

This clone came up once. The rearrangement joins TRBV6-5 to TRBJ2-1; TRBD2 is a possible D gene (5 bases). The V gene lost 0 bases and the J gene lost 9 bases, with 15 bases spanning the gap. CDR3 length: 15 residues. The V gene's germline CDR1 is MNHEY and CDR2 SVGAGI. The CDR3 reads CASSYSILIRGEQFF. The CDR3 region has the DNA TGTGCCAGCAGTTACTCGATTTTAATACGGGGTGAGCAGTTCTTC.

This clone was seen a handful of times. The rearrangement links TRBV7-9 to TRBJ2-7; 8 positions agree with TRBD2. V gave up 1 base and J gave up 6 bases; unmatched junction bases: 8. The germline gives CDR1 SEHNR, CDR2 FQNEAQ (reference sequence). The CDR3 is 15 amino acids. DNA for the CDR3: TGTGCCAGCAGCTTAGAATCGGGAGGGCCCTGCGAGCAGTACTTC. Protein sequence: CASSLESGGPCEQYF.

The gene calls are TRBV2 and TRBJ1-6; the D is unclear. CDR3 length: 13 amino acids. CDR1 is SNHLY, CDR2 FYNNEI, per germline. The V end lost 8 bases, the J end lost 2 bases, and 7 bases lay between the germline ends. This chain's CDR3 is CASGETYNSPLHF. CDR3 coding DNA: TGTGCCAGCGGAGAGACCTATAATTCACCCCTCCACTTT.

V usage is TRBV7-9 and J usage is TRBJ2-1, with D possibly TRBD1 on 5 matching bases. CDR3 length: 16 residues. Trimming took 8 bases from V and 7 from J, leaving 24 bases between them. Germline values: CDR1 SEHNR, CDR2 FQNEAQ (reference sequence). For the CDR3, the DNA is TGTGCCAGCTTGAATGACCCTCGATCAGGGCAAAATGAGCAGTTCTTC. It yields the protein CASLNDPRSGQNEQFF. The whole variable domain, remainder taken from reference TRBV7-9 and TRBJ2-1, is DTGVSQNPRHKITKRGQNVTFRCDPISEHNRLYWYRQTLGQGPEFLTYFQNEAQLEKSRLLSDRFSAERPKGSFSTLEIQRTEQGDSAMYLCASLNDPRSGQNEQFFGPGTRLTVL.

This clone was seen a single time. J is TRBJ2-1 and V is TRBV28, with 12 positions matching TRBD2. Losses at the gene ends were 4 bases for V and 9 bases for J; bases not matched to a gene: 10. Germline-derived CDR1 and CDR2 are MDHEN and SYDVKM. This CDR3 spans 16 amino acids. CDR3: CASSSRLAGVSGEQFF. The CDR3 DNA reads as TGTGCCAGCAGTTCTAGACTAGCGGGAGTATCTGGTGAGCAGTTCTTC.

The chain links TRBV30 to TRBJ1-1, with a possible D match to TRBD1 (5 bases). V was clipped by 4 bases and J by 7 bases, with 13 bases between them. Looked up from germline, CDR1 is GTSNPN and CDR2 is SVGIG (reference sequence). The CDR3 is 12 amino acids. CDR3 region: CAWNTGPREAFF. In nucleotides, the CDR3 is TGTGCCTGGAACACAGGCCCGCGTGAAGCTTTCTTT.

This rearrangement joins TRBV4-2 to TRBJ1-2; 11 positions match TRBD1. V dropped 4 bases and J dropped 4; count of bases not matched to a gene: 8. There are 16 residues in the CDR3. Germline CDR1 reads LGHNA; CDR2 reads YNFKEQ. This CDR3 reads CASSPLGQGAFYGYTF. CDR3 bases: TGTGCCAGCAGCCCCCTAGGACAGGGGGCATTCTATGGCTACACCTTC.

Comment on this clone: The sample holds other DNA sequences that translate to the same CDR3. This rearrangement joins TRBV30 to TRBJ1-6; D is uncertain. V dropped 2 bases and J dropped 9 bases, with 14 bases sitting between them. Per germline, CDR1 GTSNPN and CDR2 SVGIG (reference sequence). The CDR3 runs to 14 residues. The CDR3 spells CAWSLSRGSSPLHF. In DNA form, the CDR3 reads TGTGCCTGGAGTCTAAGTCGGGGTAGTTCACCCCTCCACTTT.

The chain combines TRBV5-1 with TRBJ2-7; TRBD2 agrees at 8 bases. Germline values: CDR1 SGHRS, CDR2 YFSETQ. The CDR3 totals 19 residues. V was clipped by 5 bases and J by 2 bases; unmatched bases: 21. CDR3 sequence reads: CASSSGTPGLVLRAYEQYF. The CDR3 DNA is TGCGCCAGCAGTTCCGGGACGCCGGGACTAGTTTTAAGGGCCTACGAGCAGTACTTC.

This chain connects TRBV19 to TRBJ2-3; unclear D gene. Looked up from germline, CDR1 is LNHDA and CDR2 is SQIVND (reference sequence). The length of the CDR3 is 14 residues. The V end was cut by 6 bases, the J end by 0 bases, with 10 bases between. In nucleotides, the CDR3 is TGTGCCAGTAGCCTAGTCGCTAGCACAGATACGCAGTATTTT. This sequence encodes CASSLVASTDTQYF. Combining the CDR3 with reference TRBV19 and TRBJ2-3 gives the whole variable domain DGGITQSPKYLFRKEGQNVTLSCEQNLNHDAMYWYRQDPGQGLRLIYYSQIVNDFQKGDIAEGYSVSREKKESFPLTVTSAQKNPTAFYLCASSLVASTDTQYFGPGTRLTVL.

This chain joins TRBV6-5 and TRBJ2-5; TRBD1 matches at 8 bases. This CDR3 is 13 amino acids long. With V trimmed by 7 bases and J by 2 bases, 3 bases remained unmatched. Germline V gives CDR1 MNHEY, CDR2 SVGAGI. The CDR3 here is CASKYRGQETQYF. DNA of the CDR3: TGTGCCAGCAAATACAGGGGGCAAGAGACCCAGTACTTC.

The gene calls are TRBV6-1 and TRBJ1-4; D remains unclear. CDR1 MNHNS and CDR2 SASEGT come from the germline V gene. The ends were cut back, 5 bases at V and 8 bases at J, with 15 bases in the middle. The CDR3 is made up of 14 amino acids. CDR3 coding DNA: TGTGCCAGCAGTAGAAACGGGGTAAACGAAAAACTGTTTTTT. Residues: CASSRNGVNEKLFF.

Points on this clone: Relative to the germline gene, one junction end is altered; a read error may explain this. The gene calls are TRBV5-1 and TRBJ2-5, with 12 bases matching TRBD2. The CDR3 spans 15 residues. Germline CDR1 SGHRS, CDR2 YFSETQ. CDR3 DNA: TGCGCCAGCAGCCTCGGACTAGCGGGGTCGGAGACCCAGCACTTC. Residues: CASSLGLAGSETQHF.

As regards this clone: Other DNA sequences in this specimen translate into the identical CDR3. This chain connects TRBV29-1 to TRBJ2-3, with D possibly TRBD1 on 7 matching bases. The CDR3 length is 14 residues. Germline CDR1 is SQVTM and CDR2 is ANQGSEA. Trimming removed 7 bases from V and 1 base from J, with 15 bases in between. CDR3 coding DNA: TGCAGCGCCACTCAGGGGGGACGCACAGATACGCAGTATTTT. Residues: CSATQGGRTDTQYF.

The chain is built from TRBV5-1 and TRBJ2-7; 11 nucleotides line up with TRBD1. This CDR3 has 18 amino acids. Germline V lookup: CDR1 SGHRS, CDR2 YFSETQ. The V segment lost 2 bases and the J segment 3 bases; nucleotides outside the gene matches: 13. The chain's CDR3 is CASSLSLTGQGAIYEQYF. The CDR3 coding sequence is TGCGCCAGCAGCTTATCCCTGACCGGACAGGGGGCTATCTACGAGCAGTACTTC.

V and J are TRBV28 and TRBJ1-6; 9 nucleotides line up with TRBD1. CDR1 MDHEN and CDR2 SYDVKM come from the germline V gene. With 6 bases clipped from V and 8 bases from J, the junction kept 5 bases outside the gene matches. This CDR3 region has 14 residues. CDR3 DNA: TGTGCCAGCAGATATGGGACAGGGTATTCACCCCTCCACTTT. Its translation is CASRYGTGYSPLHF.

The rearrangement joins TRBV11-1 to TRBJ2-6; D is unresolved. Germline CDR1 is SGHAT and CDR2 is FQDESV (reference sequence). CDR3 size: 14 residues. V shed 5 bases and J shed 2 bases, with 7 bases lying between them. In nucleotides, the CDR3 is TGTGCCAGCAGCCCCCGGGCTGGGGCCAACGTCCTGACTTTC. As protein: CASSPRAGANVLTF. The whole variable domain, remainder taken from reference TRBV11-1 and TRBJ2-6, is EAEVAQSPRYKITEKSQAVAFWCDPISGHATLYWYRQILGQGPELLVQFQDESVVDDSQLPKDRFSAERLKGVDSTLKIQPAELGDSAMYLCASSPRAGANVLTFGAGSRLTVL.

This clone has more than one count but fewer than ten. The chain uses TRBV10-3 and TRBJ2-3; perhaps TRBD2 as D (7 bases). The CDR3 consists of 16 residues. CDR1 and CDR2 (germline): ENHRY, SYGVKD. Trimming took off 7 bases at V and 3 bases at J, with 20 bases between the two ends. The CDR3 nucleotides are TGTGCCATCACCCCGCGGGCGGGGGCAGGGACAGATACGCAGTATTTT. Amino acid sequence: CAITPRAGAGTDTQYF.